The entry below gives a single T cell receptor beta chain sequence along with its context. These data come from a study of blood T cell repertoires in COVID-19. About the research overall: From the United States, Italy and Spain came samples of acute and convalescent COVID-19. The cDNA or gDNA used as material had been derived from T cells, B-cell-depleted T cells, or PBMCs.

Under the authors' procedure: Estimates of nucleated cell counts were drawn from the amplification of reference gene primers. The data were produced by immunoSEQ multiplex PCR, yet TCRdb's version contains in-frame clones alone and is incomplete. V and J calls plus clone size are reproduced from that table; the DNA served to infer D and trimming. The sample has about 130,000 clones, around 80% seen once. The V gene's germline CDR1 is SGHTA and CDR2 FQGNSA. V shed 3 bases, J shed 7 bases, and the junction held 11 bases outside the gene matches. CDR3 length: 15 residues. The sequenced sample was peripheral blood. V is TRBV7-2 and J is TRBJ1-2, with 7 bases aligning to TRBD1. The origin of this receptor is a man aged 65 to 85 with acute or convalescent COVID-19. DNA of the CDR3: TGTGCCAGCAGCTTGGCCCAGGGGGGCGGTCGTGGCTACACCTTC. Its translation is CASSLAQGGGRGYTF.